The clone carrying this T cell receptor beta chain was counted at least ten times. Its antigen is not known. One entry per CDR3 protein results from TCRdb running MiXCR on the 5' RACE reads. The sample yields about 50,000 distinct CDR3 sequences, around a tenth seen once. V was pared by 7 bases and J by 4 bases, with 16 bases between. This CDR3 has 14 amino acids. Germline V gives CDR1 MDHEN, CDR2 SYDVKM. The data were taken from a study of neurological immune-mediated disorders. Study-wide findings and caveats: Sharing of CDR3 amino acid sequences among expanded clones across subjects was absent, suggesting private repertoires in all groups.

V is TRBV28 and J is TRBJ1-2, with D perhaps matching TRBD1 (5 bases). The source of this sequence is a man aged 65 to 79 with HTLV-1-associated myelopathy (HAM/TSP). The sequencing input was PBMCs. Here the CDR3 reads CASIQLGQSYGYTF. The CDR3 DNA sequence: TGTGCCAGCATCCAGCTGGGGCAGAGCTATGGCTACACCTTC.